These T cell receptor beta chains were read from a single sample in a study of metastatic and nonmetastatic thyroid tumors. Using MiXCR, TCRdb re-called clones from the PCR reads. The table has tens of thousands of clones, around a quarter seen once. Sequencing was performed on blood. The receptors were gathered from a female donor with papillary thyroid cancer or a benign thyroid nodule (not recorded which). Some clones in this sample may be carry-over from other donors' samples. The CDR3 runs from the conserved cysteine through the conserved F or W. D genes are given only for firm matches. The size entry is marked missing in some rows and otherwise reads once, few, many or a size class.

.	many	TRBV7-2	TRBJ1-1	CASSIRVNTEAFF	TGTGCCAGCAGCATCAGGGTGAACACTGAAGCTTTCTTT
TRBD1	many	TRBV28	TRBJ2-1	CASRGGPRYEQFF	TGTGCCAGCAGAGGGGGCCCAAGGTATGAGCAGTTCTTC
TRBD2	many	TRBV5-1	TRBJ2-1	CASSLGLLAPLGEQFF	TGCGCCAGCAGCTTGGGGTTACTAGCGCCATTGGGTGAGCAGTTCTTC
.	many	TRBV7-9	TRBJ1-1	CASSSSMGSEAFF	TGTGCCAGCAGCTCATCCATGGGGTCTGAAGCTTTCTTT
.	medium-sized	TRBV19	TRBJ2-2	CASSIQGFNTGELFF	TGTGCCAGTAGTATTCAGGGATTTAACACCGGGGAGCTGTTTTTT
.	.	TRBV7-6	TRBJ2-1	CASSLGLGPSNEQFF	TGTGCCAGCAGCTTAGGGTTGGGGCCCTCGAATGAGCAGTTCTTC
.	many	TRBV19	TRBJ2-2	CASSVPGRGELFF	TGTGCCAGTAGTGTTCCAGGCCGGGGGGAGCTGTTTTTT
.	many	TRBV27	TRBJ2-1	CASSPIQAGLSYNEQFF	TGTGCCAGCAGTCCCATCCAGGCGGGCCTCTCCTACAATGAGCAGTTCTTC
TRBD1	few	TRBV10-3	TRBJ1-1	CVISGTVPEAFF	TGTGTCATCAGCGGGACAGTGCCTGAAGCTTTCTTT
.	medium-sized	TRBV28	TRBJ1-2	CASTLLGGTYGYTF	TGTGCCAGCACCCTCCTCGGGGGGACCTATGGCTACACCTTC
TRBD1	many	TRBV19	TRBJ1-5	CACRQGAGGNQPQHF	TGTGCCTGCCGACAGGGGGCTGGAGGCAATCAGCCCCAGCATTTT
.	many	TRBV13	TRBJ2-5	CASSIGVETQYF	TGTGCCAGCAGCATAGGGGTAGAGACCCAGTACTTC
TRBD1	many	TRBV30	TRBJ1-4	CAWSAYYRGPNEKLFF	TGTGCCTGGAGTGCCTATTACAGGGGCCCTAATGAAAAACTGTTTTTT
.	many	TRBV7-9	TRBJ1-3	CASSTNTRNTIYF	TGTGCCAGCAGCACAAATACAAGAAACACCATATATTTT
TRBD2	many	TRBV9	TRBJ2-3	CASSVGPSGRTDTQYF	TGTGCCAGCAGCGTAGGCCCTAGCGGGAGGACAGATACGCAGTATTTT
.	medium-sized	TRBV19	TRBJ1-1	CASSTKWGAAEAFF	TGTGCCAGTAGTACAAAATGGGGAGCTGCGGAAGCTTTCTTT
.	few	TRBV28	TRBJ1-2	CASSTRGCGTGGYAF	TGTGCCAGCAGCACCCGGGGGTGCGGAACCGGAGGCTACGCCTTC
.	.	TRBV4-1	TRBJ2-3	CASIQVWTATDTQYF	TGCGCCAGCATCCAAGTTTGGACAGCCACAGATACGCAGTACTTT
TRBD2	.	TRBV11-2	TRBJ2-3	CASSLVGGTSGRTDTQYF	TGTGCCAGCAGCTTAGTAGGGGGGACTAGCGGGAGGACAGATACGCAGTATTTT
.	.	TRBV12-3/TRBV12-4	TRBJ1-2	CASSFSGGGYTF	TGTGCCAGCAGTTTCTCCGGCGGGGGCTACACCTTC
.	medium-sized	TRBV28	TRBJ1-6	CASSSVGGGNSPLHF	TGTGCCAGCAGTTCCGTGGGGGGCGGTAATTCACCCCTCCACTTT
TRBD2	many	TRBV20-1	TRBJ2-1	CSAGPGLGSNEQFF	TGCAGTGCTGGACCGGGACTAGGGTCTAATGAGCAGTTCTTC
.	medium-sized	TRBV20-1	TRBJ1-2	CSDTTSPGYTF	TGCAGTGACACAACATCTCCTGGCTACACCTTC
TRBD2	few	TRBV12-3/TRBV12-4	TRBJ2-2	CASSLGWTSGSGELFF	TGTGCCAGCAGTTTAGGTTGGACTAGCGGGAGTGGGGAGCTGTTTTTT
.	.	TRBV4-1	TRBJ1-2	CASSQGTAFYGYTF	TGCGCCAGCAGCCAAGGAACGGCCTTCTATGGCTACACCTTC
.	medium-sized	TRBV30	TRBJ1-3	CAWSSRARNTIYF	TGTGCCTGGAGTAGTAGGGCTCGAAACACCATATATTTT